The 17 T cell receptor beta chains presented below share a single source sample, sequenced in a study of technical replicates of blood from a few donors. Produced via immunoSEQ multiplex PCR; TCRdb's table is partial and in-frame only. This table holds around 100,000 clones, approximately 95% found once. The sequenced sample was T cells isolated from PBMCs. The receptors here all came from a human donor in good health.

Turning to this clone: A read error may produce the germline difference seen at one junction end. This chain joins TRBV7-9 and TRBJ2-7, with D possibly being TRBD1 (6 bases). Per germline, CDR1 SEHNR and CDR2 FQNEAQ (reference sequence). The CDR3 sequence is 11 residues long. DNA for the CDR3: TGTGCCAGCTTAGATAGAGGACAGTGCCTCTTC. It translates to CASLDRGQCLF.

This clone has only one observation. The V gene is TRBV10-1, the J gene TRBJ2-6; 10 nucleotides line up with TRBD1. V shed 7 bases, J shed 2 bases, and the junction held 8 bases outside the gene matches. Germline values: CDR1 WNHNN, CDR2 SYGVQD (reference sequence). The CDR3 spans 17 residues. CDR3 sequence reads: CASIETGGAAGANVLTF. For the CDR3, the DNA is TGCGCCAGCATAGAGACAGGGGGCGCGGCTGGGGCCAACGTCCTGACTTTC.

V gene TRBV28 combines with J gene TRBJ2-5; D perhaps matches TRBD1 (6 bases). Deletions cut 10 bases from V and 5 bases from J, with 20 bases between. Germline-derived CDR1 and CDR2 are MDHEN and SYDVKM. The CDR3 contains 14 residues. The CDR3 protein is CATSGTLQWETQYF. The CDR3 DNA follows: TGTGCCACCTCCGGGACACTTCAATGGGAGACCCAGTACTTC.

The gene calls are TRBV30 and TRBJ2-1; 7 nucleotides align to TRBD2. CDR1 GTSNPN and CDR2 SVGIG come from the germline V gene (reference sequence). The trim removed 4 bases at V and 7 bases at J, leaving 10 bases unmatched. The CDR3 runs 14 residues. CDR3 sequence reads: CAWIRGRTANEQFF. In DNA, the CDR3 is TGTGCCTGGATCCGCGGGAGAACGGCTAATGAGCAGTTCTTC.

This chain links TRBV29-1 with TRBJ2-7, with 9 nucleotides matching TRBD1. Trimming at V came to 7 bases and at J to 6 bases, leaving 22 bases not matched to a gene. This CDR3 region has 17 residues. Germline V gene sequence: CDR1 SQVTM, CDR2 ANQGSEA. The DNA of the CDR3 is TGCAGCGCCATTGGGACAGGGTCTATAGTCCCTGCCCCCGAGCAGTACTTC. Protein product: CSAIGTGSIVPAPEQYF.

The J gene is TRBJ2-7, the V gene TRBV21-1; TRBD1 is the table's D call, not checked against the DNA. TRBV21-1 is a recognized pseudogene. The CDR3 contains 16 residues. CDR3 sequence reads: CASSKDSGQGPYEQYF. The CDR3 DNA reads as TGTGCCAGCAGCAAAGATTCGGGACAGGGTCCCTACGAGCAGTACTTC.

The chain couples TRBV28 to TRBJ1-1; no reliable D call. The V end lost 7 bases, the J end lost 2 bases, and 8 bases lay between the germline ends. CDR3 length: 12 amino acids. Germline-derived CDR1 and CDR2 are MDHEN and SYDVKM. Here the CDR3 reads CASNIYNTEAFF. CDR3 nucleotides: TGTGCCAGCAACATTTACAACACTGAAGCTTTCTTT. Full variable domain (missing parts from reference TRBV28 and TRBJ1-1): DVKVTQSSRYLVKRTGEKVFLECVQDMDHENMFWYRQDPGLGLRLIYFSYDVKMKEKGDIPEGYSVSREKKERFSLILESASTNQTSMYLCASNIYNTEAFFGQGTRLTVV.

This clone showed up just once. The V gene is TRBV23-1, the J gene TRBJ1-4, with 7 nucleotides matching TRBD1. TRBV23-1 is an ORF, and what it does is uncertain. The CDR3 runs 17 residues. The V and J ends lost 4 bases and 10 bases, in that order; junction bases with no gene match: 18. DNA of the CDR3: TGCGCCAGCAGTCTCACAGGGGTTGAGGGATTGTTGGTAAAACTGTTTTTT. Protein product: CASSLTGVEGLLVKLFF.

The table lists this clone with a count of one. The chain recombines TRBV7-8 with TRBJ2-1; the match to TRBD2 covers 11 bases. CDR1 SGHVS and CDR2 FQNEAQ come from the germline V gene. The CDR3 has 17 residues. J gave up 5 bases and V 4 bases, and 10 bases lay outside the gene matches. Here the CDR3 reads CASSSLAGAPTNNEQFF. In nucleotides, the CDR3 is TGTGCCAGCAGCTCACTAGCGGGAGCCCCGACGAACAATGAGCAGTTCTTC.

The chain recombines TRBV6-1 with TRBJ2-7; D uncertain. In germline, CDR1 is MNHNS, CDR2 SASEGT. CDR3 size: 12 residues. The ends were cut back, 2 bases at V and 6 bases at J, with 8 bases in the middle. Here the CDR3 reads CASSEIGGEQYF. CDR3 coding DNA: TGTGCCAGCAGTGAAATAGGCGGCGAGCAGTACTTC.

J is TRBJ1-2 and V is TRBV5-1, with TRBD1 as a possible D gene (6 bases). CDR3 length equals 15 residues. Trimming removed 4 bases at V and 0 bases at J, with 13 bases between. Germline V gene sequence: CDR1 SGHRS, CDR2 YFSETQ. The CDR3 reads CASSPSQGTNYGYTF. CDR3 DNA: TGCGCCAGCAGCCCTTCACAGGGAACTAACTATGGCTACACCTTC. Filled out from reference TRBV5-1 and TRBJ1-2, the complete variable domain reads KAGVTQTPRYLIKTRGQQVTLSCSPISGHRSVSWYQQTPGQGLQFLFEYFSETQRNKGNFPGRFSGRQFSNSRSEMNVSTLELGDSALYLCASSPSQGTNYGYTFGSGTRLTVV.

The chain couples TRBV6-1 to TRBJ2-7; 7 nucleotides align to TRBD1. Unmatched junction bases numbered 8, after V lost 1 base and J lost 5 bases. This CDR3 region has 15 residues. Germline assignment: CDR1 MNHNS and CDR2 SASEGT. CDR3 nucleotide sequence: TGTGCCAGCAGTGAAGGACAGGGTGGATCGAACGAGCAGTACTTC. Translation: CASSEGQGGSNEQYF.

This chain joins TRBV5-4 and TRBJ2-1, with 7 positions matching TRBD2. The V gene end was trimmed by 2 bases and the J gene end by 5 bases; junction bases not matched to a gene: 4. The CDR3 runs 14 residues. The germline V gene encodes CDR1 SGHNT and CDR2 YYREEE (reference sequence). The CDR3 region is CASSFVRENNEQFF. The CDR3 DNA reads TGTGCCAGCAGCTTTGTGCGGGAGAACAATGAGCAGTTCTTC.

This clone appeared a single time. V usage is TRBV18 and J usage is TRBJ2-7, with D tentatively TRBD1 (6 bases). The V gene lost 3 bases and the J gene lost 2 bases, with 14 bases spanning the gap. The length of the CDR3 is 15 residues. Germline V lookup: CDR1 KGHSH, CDR2 LQKENI. The chain's CDR3 is CASSPGPGQAYEQYF. The CDR3 bases are TGTGCCAGCTCACCGGGACCGGGACAAGCCTACGAGCAGTACTTC.

The chain is built from TRBV27 and TRBJ2-1; 10 nucleotides match TRBD2. After removal of 3 bases from V and 4 bases from J, the junction contained 9 bases not matched to a gene. Germline assignment: CDR1 MNHEY and CDR2 SMNVEV (reference sequence). The length of the CDR3 is 17 residues. CDR3 bases: TGTGCCAGCAGTTTTTTCGCCGGACTAGCGGAGTACAATGAGCAGTTCTTC. It encodes CASSFFAGLAEYNEQFF.

This clone occurred a few times. The rearrangement joins TRBV30 to TRBJ1-1; no definite D call. Germline V lookup: CDR1 GTSNPN, CDR2 SVGIG (reference sequence). The CDR3 contains 12 residues. V lost 7 bases and J 9 bases, leaving 18 bases between the germline ends. The CDR3 sequence: CAYAREVEQAFF. DNA for the CDR3: TGTGCCTATGCTAGGGAGGTAGAGCAAGCTTTCTTT.

The CDR3 here is CSVGDWTGRNTIYF. The DNA of the CDR3 is TGCAGCGTTGGCGACTGGACAGGAAGAAACACCATATATTTT. V is TRBV29-1 and J is TRBJ1-3; TRBD1 aligns across 7 bases. This CDR3 contains 14 residues. Germline values: CDR1 SQVTM, CDR2 ANQGSEA. Trimming cost V 4 bases and J 5 bases; bases outside gene matches: 8.